These 11 T cell receptor beta chains were sequenced from one sample in a study of blood T cell repertoires in COVID-19 (dated by TCRdb to the early 2020s). Library generation was performed with the immunoSEQ multiplex PCR assay. TCRdb retrieved this table from immuneACCESS and kept in-frame rearrangements only. Not all clones are present; in checked studies, unresolved V genes account for under half, and no reason is known for the remainder. This sample holds 90,000 to 95,000 clones; just over 85% were observed only once. 6.5% to 9.5% of the sample lies in the top ten. The sample comprised peripheral blood. Receptors originate from a woman in her 70s with acute or convalescent COVID-19.

J is TRBJ2-7 and V is TRBV18; the match to TRBD2 covers 14 bases. The CDR3 consists of 16 residues. Germline V gene data show CDR1 as KGHSH and CDR2 as LQKENI. V lost 2 bases to trimming and J lost 6 bases; unmatched junction nucleotides: 6. The CDR3 protein is CASSPRGLAGAGEQYF. Here the CDR3 DNA reads TGTGCCAGCTCACCAAGGGGACTAGCGGGAGCGGGCGAGCAGTACTTC.

The chain uses TRBV2 and TRBJ1-2; the match to TRBD1 covers 8 bases. Germline-derived CDR1 and CDR2 are SNHLY and FYNNEI. After removal of 6 bases from V and 4 bases from J, the junction contained 7 bases not matched to a gene. This CDR3 is built from 14 residues. This chain's CDR3 is CASRWTGQTYGYTF. CDR3 nucleotide sequence: TGTGCCAGCAGGTGGACAGGGCAGACCTATGGCTACACCTTC.

The J gene is TRBJ2-1, the V gene TRBV5-1; D may be TRBD2 (6 bases). V lost 4 bases and J 15 bases, leaving 20 bases between the germline ends. The CDR3 consists of 13 residues. In germline, CDR1 is SGHRS, CDR2 YFSETQ. The CDR3 sequence: CASSNSGDSLRFF. CDR3 DNA sequence: TGCGCCAGCAGCAATTCGGGGGACTCTTTACGGTTCTTC.

The chain links TRBV9 to TRBJ2-2; 8 nucleotides align to TRBD2. This CDR3 comprises 15 residues. CDR1 is SGDLS, CDR2 YYNGEE, per germline. Losses at the gene ends were 0 bases for V and 7 bases for J; bases not matched to a gene: 5. The CDR3 nucleotides are TGTGCCAGCAGCGTAGGACGGGGGGGCATCGGGGAGCTGTTTTTT. Protein product: CASSVGRGGIGELFF.

V and J are TRBV19 and TRBJ1-1, with 9 nucleotides matching TRBD1. V shed 6 bases, J shed 2 bases, and the junction held 13 bases outside the gene matches. Germline V gene sequence: CDR1 LNHDA, CDR2 SQIVND (reference sequence). The CDR3 contains 17 residues. CDR3 DNA: TGTGCCAGTAGCCCTCTCCCGGGACAGGGATACAACACTGAAGCTTTCTTT. This encodes CASSPLPGQGYNTEAFF.

The rearrangement joins TRBV10-3 to TRBJ2-1; D is possibly TRBD2 (5 bases). Trimming removed 7 bases at V and 6 bases at J, with 10 bases between. Germline lookup yields CDR1 ENHRY and CDR2 SYGVKD. The CDR3 covers 12 residues. CDR3 nucleotide sequence: TGTGCCATCACGGGGATCGGCAATGAGCAGTTCTTC. This sequence encodes CAITGIGNEQFF.

The chain carries TRBV27 and TRBJ2-7; 8 nucleotides align to TRBD1. Trimming cost V 5 bases and J 4 bases; bases outside gene matches: 7. The CDR3 sequence is 14 residues long. Germline V CDR1 and CDR2: MNHEY, SMNVEV (reference sequence). CDR3 sequence reads: CASSPGQADYEQYF. CDR3 nucleotide sequence: TGTGCCAGCAGTCCGGGACAGGCGGATTACGAGCAGTACTTC.

V and J are TRBV27 and TRBJ2-1, with 9 bases identical to TRBD2. The CDR3 runs 17 residues. Germline V gene data show CDR1 as MNHEY and CDR2 as SMNVEV (reference sequence). V dropped 3 bases and J dropped 6; count of bases not matched to a gene: 12. The CDR3 sequence: CASSLSPSGIWGNEQFF. DNA for the CDR3: TGTGCCAGCAGTTTGTCCCCTAGCGGGATTTGGGGCAATGAGCAGTTCTTC.

This clone was observed a single time. The chain recombines TRBV7-6 with TRBJ1-5; perhaps TRBD1 as D (6 bases). Germline V gives CDR1 SGHVS, CDR2 FNYEAQ. Trimming shortened V by 1 base and J by 0 bases, and 7 bases separated the two germline ends. The CDR3 is made up of 15 amino acids. In nucleotides, the CDR3 is TGTGCCAGCAGCTTAGGACAGGCTAGCAATCAGCCCCAGCATTTT. Residues: CASSLGQASNQPQHF.

The chain recombines TRBV13 with TRBJ2-7; weak D call: TRBD2 (6 bases). With 5 bases removed from V and 3 bases from J, the gap between germline ends came to 11 bases. Germline V lookup: CDR1 PRHDT, CDR2 FYEKMQ (reference sequence). This CDR3 has 13 residues. The CDR3 here is CASSQLAGYEQYF. The CDR3 nucleotides are TGTGCCAGCAGCCAACTAGCAGGCTACGAGCAGTACTTC.

The chain couples TRBV10-2 to TRBJ1-3; D is ambiguous. CDR1 is WSHSY and CDR2 is SAAADI in the germline V gene. This CDR3 comprises 15 residues. Trimming shortened V by 6 bases and J by 0 bases, and 12 bases separated the two germline ends. CDR3 residues: CASRLPGSSGNTIYF. CDR3 nucleotide sequence: TGCGCCAGCAGGTTGCCAGGAAGCTCTGGAAACACCATATATTTT.